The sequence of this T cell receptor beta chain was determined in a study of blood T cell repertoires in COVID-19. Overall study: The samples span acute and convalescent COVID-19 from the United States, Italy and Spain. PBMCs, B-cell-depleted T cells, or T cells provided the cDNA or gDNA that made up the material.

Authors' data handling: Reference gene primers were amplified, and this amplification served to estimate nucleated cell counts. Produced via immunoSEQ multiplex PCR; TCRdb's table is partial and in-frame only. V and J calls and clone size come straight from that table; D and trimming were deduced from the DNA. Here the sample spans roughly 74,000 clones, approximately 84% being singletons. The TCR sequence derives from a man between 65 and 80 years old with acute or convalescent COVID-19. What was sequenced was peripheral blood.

The CDR3 loop reads CASSRTGASYEQYF. In DNA, the CDR3 is TGTGCCAGCAGCCGGACAGGGGCATCCTACGAGCAGTACTTC. This sequence joins TRBV5-4 and TRBJ2-7; 9 bases match TRBD1. The V segment lost 4 bases and the J segment 1 base; nucleotides outside the gene matches: 3. The CDR3 is made up of 14 amino acids. CDR1 is SGHNT, CDR2 YYREEE, per germline (reference sequence). Looking up the rest from reference TRBV5-4 and TRBJ2-7 gives the full variable domain: ETGVTQSPTHLIKTRGQQVTLRCSSQSGHNTVSWYQQALGQGPQFIFQYYREEENGRGNFPPRFSGLQFPNYSSELNVNALELDDSALYLCASSRTGASYEQYFGPGTRLTVT.